The sequence of this T cell receptor (beta chain) was determined in a study of blood T cell repertoires in COVID-19. Study context: Whether acute or convalescent, the COVID-19 samples came from the United States, Italy and Spain. T cells, B-cell-depleted T cells, or PBMCs supplied cDNA or gDNA.

Germline CDR1 SGDLS, CDR2 YYNGEE. This CDR3 contains 9 residues. Trimming pared 7 bases from V and 9 bases from J, leaving 8 bases between. Method: immunoSEQ multiplex PCR; TCRdb's copy keeps in-frame clones and lacks some. Of roughly 49,000 clones in the sample, approximately 89% were seen once. The sequenced sample consisted of peripheral blood. The gene calls are TRBV9 and TRBJ2-7; D is unresolved. The sequence came from a man between 60 and 75 years old with active COVID-19. CDR3: CASPTGQYF. In DNA form, the CDR3 reads TGTGCCAGCCCCACGGGGCAGTACTTC.